This record concerns one T cell receptor (beta chain) sequence. Its antigen is as yet unknown. Germline V gives CDR1 MDHEN, CDR2 SYDVKM. Trimming at V came to 3 bases and at J to 0 bases, leaving 6 bases not matched to a gene. CDR3 length: 16 residues. Clones were sequenced by immunoSEQ multiplex PCR, and TCRdb holds only the in-frame ones, with some missing. The sample has some 150,000 clones, 90% seen once. The data originate from a study of T cell responses to AZD1222 COVID-19 vaccine. Study as a whole: Second-dose groups at about 4 or about 12 weeks were pooled. Study-wide findings and caveats: Vaccine-associated CD4 TCRs spanned spike, dominant at 160-218 and 743-854. Repertoire sampling was restricted to post-peak T cell response timepoints. It was only a handful of AZD1222 recipients who were seropositive at baseline.

Sequencing used peripheral blood, obtained on day 0 of AZD1222 vaccination. This sequence was found in an adult in good health. V and J are TRBV28 and TRBJ2-3; TRBD2 aligns across 7 bases. CDR3 sequence reads: CASSFEAGASTDTQYF. The CDR3 coding sequence is TGTGCCAGCAGTTTTGAGGCGGGAGCTAGCACAGATACGCAGTATTTT.